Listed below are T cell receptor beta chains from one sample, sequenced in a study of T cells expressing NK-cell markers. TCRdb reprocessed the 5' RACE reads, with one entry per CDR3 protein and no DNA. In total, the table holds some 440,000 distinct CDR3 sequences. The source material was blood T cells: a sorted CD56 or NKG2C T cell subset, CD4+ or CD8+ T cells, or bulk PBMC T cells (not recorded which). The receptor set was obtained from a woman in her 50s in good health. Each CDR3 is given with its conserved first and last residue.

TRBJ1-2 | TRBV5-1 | CASSLERGNHGYTF
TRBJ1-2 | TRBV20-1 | CSARDPGRGIGYGYTF
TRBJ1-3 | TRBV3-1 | CASSLGTGFSGNTIYF
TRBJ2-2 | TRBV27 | CASSFRLQNTGELFF
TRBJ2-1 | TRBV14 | CASSRNLDENEQFF
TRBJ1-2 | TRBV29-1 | CSSETGAGYTF
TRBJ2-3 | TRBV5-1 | CASSLVLAGADTQYF
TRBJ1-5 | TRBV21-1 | CASSKRGRGSNQPQHF
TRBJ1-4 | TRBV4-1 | CASSQAGAFNEKLFF
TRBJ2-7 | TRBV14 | CASSHVGYEQYF
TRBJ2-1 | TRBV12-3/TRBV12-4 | CASSLGSRLADTRSYNEQFF
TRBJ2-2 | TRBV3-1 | CASSLGVSGTGELFF
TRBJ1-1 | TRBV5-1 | CASSLAPLTGDTEAFF
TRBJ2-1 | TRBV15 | CATSREASGSSYNEQFF
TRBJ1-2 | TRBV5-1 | CASRVDSDGYTF
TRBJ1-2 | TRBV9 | CASSVGRGTNYGYTF
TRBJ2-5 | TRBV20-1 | CSARFPRAVGGETQYF
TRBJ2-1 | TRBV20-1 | CSAFRGTGGINEQFF
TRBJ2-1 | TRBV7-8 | CASSRQVPPGNEQFF
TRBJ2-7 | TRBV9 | CASSVGQTYEQYF
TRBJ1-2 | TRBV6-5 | CASTKGWATYNYGYTF
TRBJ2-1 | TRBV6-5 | CASTRTSGNREQFF
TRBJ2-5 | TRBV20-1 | CSASPTSGKETQYF
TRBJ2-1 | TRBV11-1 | CASSSYREQFF
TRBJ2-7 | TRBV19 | CASSRTTGRGYEQYF
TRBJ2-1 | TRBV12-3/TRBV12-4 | CASSLSLRLAGGGEQFF
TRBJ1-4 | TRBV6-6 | CASSYGEGHGKLFF
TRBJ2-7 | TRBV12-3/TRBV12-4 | CASSLRGDVKDEQYF
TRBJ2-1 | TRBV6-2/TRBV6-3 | CATKDGGSFNEQFF
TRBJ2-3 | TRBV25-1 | CASSLDTTDTQYF
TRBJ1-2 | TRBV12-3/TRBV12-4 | CASSLRDYGYTF
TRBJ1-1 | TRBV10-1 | CASSVGGFEAFF
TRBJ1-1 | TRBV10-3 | CAIRGNGKSTEAFF
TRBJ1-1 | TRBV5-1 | CASSSTGQRGNTEAFF
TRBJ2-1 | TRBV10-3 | CATTDKNEQFF
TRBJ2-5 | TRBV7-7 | CASSLQLGLAGGKETQYF
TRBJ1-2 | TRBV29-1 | CSVTGTQGGYTF
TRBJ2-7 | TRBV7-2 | CASSSQVPGLRGYEQYF